This TCR beta chain emerged from a study of blood T cell repertoires in COVID-19. Germline CDR1 WNHNN, CDR2 SYGVQD (reference sequence). The CDR3 totals 16 residues. V was pared by 6 bases and J by 1 base, with 10 bases of the junction left unmatched. The data were produced by immunoSEQ multiplex PCR, yet TCRdb's version contains in-frame clones alone and is incomplete. The repertoire has under 400,000 clones, around 87% of them found once; the top ten carry about 2.1%. The chain uses TRBV10-1 and TRBJ2-7; 9 bases line up with TRBD2. The TCR originated in a man aged 35 to 55 in a cohort exposed to, infected with or recovered from COVID-19 (not recorded which). What was sequenced was PBMCs or T cells enriched from blood (not recorded which). DNA of the CDR3: TGCGCCAGCAGGGAATCAACTAGCGGGTATTCCTACGAGCAGTACTTC. It encodes CASRESTSGYSYEQYF.